The source of this T cell receptor (beta chain) is a study of blood T cell repertoires in COVID-19. Study context: Samples of COVID-19 (acute and convalescent) were obtained from the United States, Italy and Spain. The cDNA or gDNA used as material had been derived from T cells, B-cell-depleted T cells, or PBMCs.

Authors' analysis steps: Amplifying reference gene primers gave estimates of nucleated cell counts. The table came from immunoSEQ multiplex PCR; TCRdb's copy has only in-frame clones and leaves some out. That table furnishes V, J and clone size, whereas the DNA furnished D and trimming. Among some 120,000 clones, roughly 74% were seen once, and the ten largest hold about 6.3%. The V segment lost 4 bases and the J segment 0 bases; nucleotides outside the gene matches: 13. The germline V gene encodes CDR1 KGHDR and CDR2 SFDVKD. The CDR3 contains 19 residues. Seattle cases were enrolled at active infection and followed longitudinally. This clone occurred once.

The receptor's source is a man older than 75 with COVID-19, enrolled during active disease. This chain connects TRBV24-1 to TRBJ2-1; 8 nucleotides match TRBD2. Source material: peripheral blood. This CDR3 reads CATSDRTYTSGSSYNEQFF. Written as DNA, the CDR3 is TGTGCCACCAGTGACCGAACCTACACTAGCGGCAGCTCCTACAATGAGCAGTTCTTC.